The clone carrying this TCR beta chain was found once. Its antigen remains unknown. One entry per CDR3 protein results from TCRdb running MiXCR on the reads. The repertoire holds around 100,000 distinct CDR3 sequences, under 35% seen once, with about 40% in the top ten. The data belong to a study of T cell repertoires in cytomegalovirus infection. Study details: CMV epitopes used comprised recently identified HLA-C-restricted ones and well-studied HLA-B-restricted ones. Carrying CMV and the relevant HLA type showed in public TCR beta signatures.

This CDR3 comprises 16 residues. Germline lookup yields CDR1 SNHLY and CDR2 FYNNEI. J lost 5 bases, V lost 4 bases, and 8 bases had no gene match. The receptor was derived from a human donor in good health (CMV status not recorded). Some clones in this sample may be carry-over from other donors' samples. Sequencing used CD8+ T cells from cultured PBMCs, obtained from culture after CMV antigen stimulation. The chain employs TRBV2 and TRBJ2-5, with 12 bases identical to TRBD2. Here the CDR3 reads CASSVTSGGIDETQYF. CDR3 coding DNA: TGTGCCAGCAGTGTGACTAGCGGGGGCATCGACGAGACCCAGTACTTC.